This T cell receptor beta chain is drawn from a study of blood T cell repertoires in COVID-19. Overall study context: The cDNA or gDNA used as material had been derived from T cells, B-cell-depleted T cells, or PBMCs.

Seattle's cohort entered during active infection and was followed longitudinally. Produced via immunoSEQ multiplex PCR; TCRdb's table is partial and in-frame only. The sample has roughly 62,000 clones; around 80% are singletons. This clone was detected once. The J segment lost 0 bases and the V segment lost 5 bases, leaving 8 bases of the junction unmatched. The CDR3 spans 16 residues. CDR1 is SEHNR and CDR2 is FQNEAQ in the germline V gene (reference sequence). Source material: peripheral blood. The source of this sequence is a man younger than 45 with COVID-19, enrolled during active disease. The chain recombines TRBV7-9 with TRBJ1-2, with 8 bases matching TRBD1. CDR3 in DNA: TGTGCCAGCAGCCGCTCGGGACAGGTCGCTAACTATGGCTACACCTTC. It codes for CASSRSGQVANYGYTF.